This T cell receptor (beta chain) was documented in a study of T cell responses to AZD1222 COVID-19 vaccine (dated by TCRdb to 2020 to 2022). Turning to the overall study: A total of approximately 250 trial participants underwent TCR sequencing, of whom 200 to 220 had received two doses of AZD1222 and around 25 had received two doses of the MenACWY control vaccine. Trial participants were enrolled by age into 18-55, 56-69 and 70-plus year subgroups, with roughly 150, 30 and 60 TCR-sequenced participants respectively.

The sample's time point label is to be understood as: about 28 days (+/-7) after the second vaccine dose. AZD1222 recipients whose second dose came at about 4 weeks and those whose second dose came at about 12 weeks were combined into one group, since spike-specific TCR depth and breadth did not differ between the two schedules. The vaccinee samples were drawn from two UK trials, COV001 and COV002, one of which was a single-blind randomized controlled phase 2/3 trial testing AZD1222 (ChAdOx1 nCoV-19) in healthy adults. Trial participant PBMC samples were collected at day 0 and day 28 after the second dose for TCRbeta chain sequencing. CDR1 is given as SGHDT and CDR2 as YYEEEE, both from the germline V gene. Trimming accounts for 4 bases at V and 5 bases at J, while the number of junction bases matched to no gene is 7. Including cysteine and phenylalanine, the CDR3 has 14 amino acids. Of all the DNA, just the CDR3 is kept, 42 bases in frame from base 1.

Concerning this clone itself: Its specific antigen is unknown. No quality values exist for individual bases; no much larger clone is one base distant.

Study-level results and caveats: After two AZD1222 doses, both the breadth and the depth of spike-specific TCRs were significantly higher than at day 0 and than in MenACWY recipients. Conclusions about previously exposed vaccinees are limited because only a handful of AZD1222 recipients were SARS-CoV-2 seropositive at baseline. Reportedly, close to half of the unique spike-specific TCRs recognized epitopes lying outside the regions that are mutated in the B.1.351 and B.1.1.7 variants. Participants were mostly white British and included more females than males, and it was suggested by the authors that clonal diversity may have been underestimated. The 56-69-year group was small, and its depth increase did not reach significance, likely because of low power. No day 14 peak-response samples were available, so repertoires were characterized only after the peak T cell response. The vaccine-associated CD4 TCRs covered the entire spike protein, and the dominant responses fell in regions 160-218 and 743-854.

The CDR3 regions of human TCRbeta chains were analyzed by immunosequencing. The authors' analysis ran thus. TCRs in the repertoires were compared against a reference library of SARS-CoV-2-specific TCRs that had been generated with the MIRA antigen-specificity platform. Breadth meant the fraction of unique TCRs that were SARS-CoV-2-associated, whereas depth meant the fraction of total T cells that were SARS-CoV-2-associated. Using the MIRA data, each spike-specific TCR was assigned both to the spike region to which the TCR was reactive and to a CD4 or CD8 class. Log10-transformed breadth and depth values were compared by one-way ANOVA with Sidak's multiple comparisons tests. This is the immuneACCESS table as TCRdb keeps it, with only in-frame sequences that have V and J called. A part of the clones is gone; compared with another copy, unresolved V genes explain less than half, and the rest is unexplained. V and J calls and clone size follow that table, whereas D and trimming were derived from the DNA. Present in this sample are 160,000 or so clones, over 75% of which were seen just once. The top ten constitute approximately 4.5% of the sample.

The clonotype was recovered from an adult who received the AZD1222 COVID-19 vaccine. The sample here was peripheral blood, taken 28 days after the second AZD1222 dose. The chain employs TRBV5-6 and TRBJ2-5, with 8 bases aligning to TRBD1. CDR3 reads: CASSRTGNWETQYF. The nucleotides are TGTGCCAGCAGCCGGACAGGGAATTGGGAGACCCAGTACTTC.